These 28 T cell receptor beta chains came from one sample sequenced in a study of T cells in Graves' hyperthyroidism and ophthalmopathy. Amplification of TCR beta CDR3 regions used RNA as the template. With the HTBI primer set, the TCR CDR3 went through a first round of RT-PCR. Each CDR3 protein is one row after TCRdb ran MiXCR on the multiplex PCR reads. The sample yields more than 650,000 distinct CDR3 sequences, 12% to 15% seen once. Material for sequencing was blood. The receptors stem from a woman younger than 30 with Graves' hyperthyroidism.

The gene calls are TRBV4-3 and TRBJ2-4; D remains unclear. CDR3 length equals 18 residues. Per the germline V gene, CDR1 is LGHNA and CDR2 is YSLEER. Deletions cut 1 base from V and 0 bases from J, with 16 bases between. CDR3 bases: TGCGCCAGCAGCCAAGGAGAAGCACGCTACTCAGCCAAAAACATTCAGTACTTC. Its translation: CASSQGEARYSAKNIQYF.

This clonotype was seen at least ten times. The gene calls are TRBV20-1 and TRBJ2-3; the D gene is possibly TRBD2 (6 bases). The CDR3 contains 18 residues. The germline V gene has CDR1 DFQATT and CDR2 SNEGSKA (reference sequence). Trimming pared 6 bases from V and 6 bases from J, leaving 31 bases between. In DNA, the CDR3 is TGCAGTGCCCGCACGGGGGTAGGCCCGGGCCGGGTGGGGGATACGCAGTATTTT. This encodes CSARTGVGPGRVGDTQYF.

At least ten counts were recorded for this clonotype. CDR3 loop: CSAINSGRVGEQFF. The CDR3 DNA reads as TGCAGTGCTATCAATAGCGGGAGGGTGGGTGAGCAGTTCTTC. The rearrangement uses TRBV20-1 and TRBJ2-1; 11 positions agree with TRBD2. Per germline, CDR1 DFQATT and CDR2 SNEGSKA (reference sequence). The V gene end was trimmed by 4 bases and the J gene end by 9 bases; junction bases not matched to a gene: 8. This CDR3 comprises 14 residues.

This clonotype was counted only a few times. The CDR3 loop is CASRPPAGDEQFF. CDR3 DNA sequence: TGTGCCAGCAGGCCCCCGGCGGGCGATGAGCAGTTCTTC. The V call is TRBV12-3 or TRBV12-4, the J call TRBJ2-1, with D maybe TRBD2 (5 bases). The CDR3 contains 13 residues. The V end was cut by 6 bases, the J end by 8 bases, with 14 bases between.

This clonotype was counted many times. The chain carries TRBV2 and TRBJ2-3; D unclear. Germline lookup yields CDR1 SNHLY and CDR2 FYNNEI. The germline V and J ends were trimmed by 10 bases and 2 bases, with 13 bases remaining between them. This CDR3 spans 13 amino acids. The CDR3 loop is CANNQMLTDTQYF. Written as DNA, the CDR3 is TGTGCCAACAATCAAATGCTCACAGATACGCAGTATTTT. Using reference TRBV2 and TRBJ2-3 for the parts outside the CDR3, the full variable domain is EPEVTQTPSHQVTQMGQEVILRCVPISNHLYFYWYRQILGQKVEFLVSFYNNEISEKSEIFDDQFSVERPDGSNFTLKIRSTKLEDSAMYFCANNQMLTDTQYFGPGTRLTVL.

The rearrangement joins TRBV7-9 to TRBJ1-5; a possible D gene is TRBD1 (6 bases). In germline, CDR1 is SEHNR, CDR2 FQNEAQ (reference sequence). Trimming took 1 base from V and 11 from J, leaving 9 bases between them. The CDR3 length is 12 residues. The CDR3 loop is CASSLVQGSQHF. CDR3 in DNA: TGTGCCAGCAGCTTAGTCCAGGGGTCCCAGCATTTT.

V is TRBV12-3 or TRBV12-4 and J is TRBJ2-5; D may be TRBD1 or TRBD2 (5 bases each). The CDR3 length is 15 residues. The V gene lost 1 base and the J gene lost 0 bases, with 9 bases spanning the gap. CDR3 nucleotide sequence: TGTGCCAGCAGTTTAGAGTGGGGGAACCAAGAGACCCAGTACTTC. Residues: CASSLEWGNQETQYF.

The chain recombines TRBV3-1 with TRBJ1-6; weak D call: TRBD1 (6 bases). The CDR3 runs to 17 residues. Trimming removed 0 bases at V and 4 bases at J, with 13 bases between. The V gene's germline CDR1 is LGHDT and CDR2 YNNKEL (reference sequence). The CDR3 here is CASSQDGGRGYNSPLHF. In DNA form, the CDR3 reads TGTGCCAGCAGCCAAGATGGTGGCAGGGGTTATAATTCACCCCTCCACTTT.

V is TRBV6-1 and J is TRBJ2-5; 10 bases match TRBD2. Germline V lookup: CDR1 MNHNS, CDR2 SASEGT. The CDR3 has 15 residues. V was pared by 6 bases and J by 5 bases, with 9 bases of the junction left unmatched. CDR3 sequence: CASRASGTSEETQYF. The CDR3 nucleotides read TGTGCCAGCAGAGCGTCCGGGACTAGCGAGGAGACCCAGTACTTC.

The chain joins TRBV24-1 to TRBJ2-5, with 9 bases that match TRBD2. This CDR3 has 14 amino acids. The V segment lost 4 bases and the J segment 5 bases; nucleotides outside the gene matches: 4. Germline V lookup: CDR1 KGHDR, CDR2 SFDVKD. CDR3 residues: CATSDSGGSETQYF. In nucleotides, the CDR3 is TGTGCCACCAGTGACAGCGGGGGGAGCGAGACCCAGTACTTC.

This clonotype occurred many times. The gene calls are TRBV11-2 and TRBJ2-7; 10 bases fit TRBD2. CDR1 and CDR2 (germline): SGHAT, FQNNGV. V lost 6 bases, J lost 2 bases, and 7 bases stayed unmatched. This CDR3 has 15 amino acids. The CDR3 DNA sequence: TGTGCCAGCAGGCGACCCGGACTAGCGGCCTACGAGCAGTACTTC. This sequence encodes CASRRPGLAAYEQYF.

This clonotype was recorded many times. The CDR3 sequence is CASSSGGAVQETQYF. DNA for the CDR3: TGTGCCAGCAGCTCCGGGGGGGCTGTGCAAGAGACCCAGTACTTC. V usage is TRBV11-2 and J usage is TRBJ2-5, with 8 nucleotides matching TRBD2. J lost 2 bases, V lost 4 bases, and 6 bases had no gene match. The CDR3 has 15 amino acids. Germline V gene lookup returns CDR1 SGHAT and CDR2 FQNNGV.

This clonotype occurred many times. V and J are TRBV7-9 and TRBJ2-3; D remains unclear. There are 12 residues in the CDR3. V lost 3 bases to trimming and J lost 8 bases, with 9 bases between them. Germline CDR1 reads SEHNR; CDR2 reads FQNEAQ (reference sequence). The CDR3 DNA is TGTGCCAGCAGCTTGGTGCAGGCTACGCAGTATTTT. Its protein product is CASSLVQATQYF.

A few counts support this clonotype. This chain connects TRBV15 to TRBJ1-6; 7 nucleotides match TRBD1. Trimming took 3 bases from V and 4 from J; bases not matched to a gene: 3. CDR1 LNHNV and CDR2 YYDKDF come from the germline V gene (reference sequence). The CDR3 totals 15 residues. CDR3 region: CATSRGDSYNSPLHF. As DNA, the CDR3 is TGTGCCACCAGCAGGGGGGACAGTTATAATTCACCCCTCCACTTT.

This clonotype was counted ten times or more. CDR3 DNA sequence: TGCGCCAGCAGCCAAGATCCCCTAGCGGGAGGGTACAATGAGCAGTTCTTC. As protein: CASSQDPLAGGYNEQFF. V gene TRBV4-3 combines with J gene TRBJ2-1; the match to TRBD2 covers 12 bases. Germline V gene data show CDR1 as LGHNA and CDR2 as YSLEER. Losses at the gene ends were 0 bases for V and 4 bases for J; bases not matched to a gene: 4. The CDR3 totals 17 residues.

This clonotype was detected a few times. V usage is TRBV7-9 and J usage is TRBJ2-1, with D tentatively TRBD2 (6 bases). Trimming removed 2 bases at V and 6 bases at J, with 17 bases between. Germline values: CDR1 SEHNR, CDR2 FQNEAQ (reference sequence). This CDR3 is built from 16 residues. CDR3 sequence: CASSLSPGRRGNEQFF. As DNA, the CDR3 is TGTGCCAGCAGCTTAAGCCCCGGGAGAAGGGGCAATGAGCAGTTCTTC.

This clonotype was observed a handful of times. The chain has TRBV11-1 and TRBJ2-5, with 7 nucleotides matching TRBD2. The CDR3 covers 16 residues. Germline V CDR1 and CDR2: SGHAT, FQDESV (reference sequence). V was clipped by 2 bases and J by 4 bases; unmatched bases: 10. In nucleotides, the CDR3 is TGTGCCAGCAGCTTATGGGAGGGTCTCAACCTAGAGACCCAGTACTTC. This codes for CASSLWEGLNLETQYF.

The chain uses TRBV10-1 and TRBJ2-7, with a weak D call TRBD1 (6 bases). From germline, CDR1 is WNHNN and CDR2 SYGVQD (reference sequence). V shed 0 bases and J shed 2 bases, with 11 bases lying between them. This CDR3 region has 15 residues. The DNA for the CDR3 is TGCGCCAGCAGTGAGTCGTCGGGGACACCCTACGAGCAGTACTTC. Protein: CASSESSGTPYEQYF.

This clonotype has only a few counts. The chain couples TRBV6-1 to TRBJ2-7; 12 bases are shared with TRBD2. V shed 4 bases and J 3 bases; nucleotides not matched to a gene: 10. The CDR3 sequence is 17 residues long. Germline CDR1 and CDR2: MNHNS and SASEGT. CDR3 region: CASSGRTSGIAFYEQYF. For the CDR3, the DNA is TGTGCCAGCAGTGGGAGGACTAGCGGGATAGCATTCTACGAGCAGTACTTC.

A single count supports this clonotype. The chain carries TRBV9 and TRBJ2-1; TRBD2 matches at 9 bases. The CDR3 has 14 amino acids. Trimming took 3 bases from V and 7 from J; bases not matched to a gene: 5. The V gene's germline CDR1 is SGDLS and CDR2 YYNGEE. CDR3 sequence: CASSARLAVNEQFF. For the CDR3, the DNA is TGTGCCAGCAGCGCTAGACTAGCGGTAAATGAGCAGTTCTTC.

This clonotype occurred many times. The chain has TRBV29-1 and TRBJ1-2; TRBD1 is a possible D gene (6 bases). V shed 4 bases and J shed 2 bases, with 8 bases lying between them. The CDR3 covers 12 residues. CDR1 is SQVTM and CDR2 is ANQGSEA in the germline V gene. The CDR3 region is CSVARGNYGYTF. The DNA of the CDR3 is TGCAGCGTTGCAAGGGGGAACTATGGCTACACCTTC.

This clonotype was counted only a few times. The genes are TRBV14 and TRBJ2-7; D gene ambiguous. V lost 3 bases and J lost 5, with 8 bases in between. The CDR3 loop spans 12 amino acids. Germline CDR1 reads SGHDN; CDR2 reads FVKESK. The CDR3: CASSHRSNEQYF. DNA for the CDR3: TGTGCCAGCAGCCATCGGAGTAACGAGCAGTACTTC.

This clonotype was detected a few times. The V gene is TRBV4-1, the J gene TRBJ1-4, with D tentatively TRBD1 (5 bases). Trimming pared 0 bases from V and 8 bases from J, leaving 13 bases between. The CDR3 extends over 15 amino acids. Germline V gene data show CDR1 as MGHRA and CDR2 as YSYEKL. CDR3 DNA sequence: TGCGCCAGCAGCCAAGAGAGATCCGGGGGGGAAAAACTGTTTTTT. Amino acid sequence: CASSQERSGGEKLFF.

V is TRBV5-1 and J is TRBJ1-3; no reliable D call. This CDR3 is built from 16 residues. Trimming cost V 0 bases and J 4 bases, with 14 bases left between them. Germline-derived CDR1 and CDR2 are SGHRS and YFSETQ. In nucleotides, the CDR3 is TGCGCCAGCAGCTTGGGTGCCGGTGGATACGGAAACACCATATATTTT. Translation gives CASSLGAGGYGNTIYF.

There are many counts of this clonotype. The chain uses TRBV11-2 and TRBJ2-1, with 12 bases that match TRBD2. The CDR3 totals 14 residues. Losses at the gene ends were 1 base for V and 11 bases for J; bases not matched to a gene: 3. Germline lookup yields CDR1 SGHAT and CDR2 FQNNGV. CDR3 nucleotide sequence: TGTGCCAGCAGCTTAGGGACTAGCGGGAATAAGCAGTTCTTC. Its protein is CASSLGTSGNKQFF.

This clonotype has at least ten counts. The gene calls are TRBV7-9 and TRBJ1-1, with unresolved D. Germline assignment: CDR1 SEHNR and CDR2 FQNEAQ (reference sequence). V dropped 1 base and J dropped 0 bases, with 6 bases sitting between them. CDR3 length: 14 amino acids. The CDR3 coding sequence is TGTGCCAGCAGCTTAGAGGTCGTGAACACTGAAGCTTTCTTT. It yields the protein CASSLEVVNTEAFF. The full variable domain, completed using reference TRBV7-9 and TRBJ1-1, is DTGVSQNPRHKITKRGQNVTFRCDPISEHNRLYWYRQTLGQGPEFLTYFQNEAQLEKSRLLSDRFSAERPKGSFSTLEIQRTEQGDSAMYLCASSLEVVNTEAFFGQGTRLTVV.

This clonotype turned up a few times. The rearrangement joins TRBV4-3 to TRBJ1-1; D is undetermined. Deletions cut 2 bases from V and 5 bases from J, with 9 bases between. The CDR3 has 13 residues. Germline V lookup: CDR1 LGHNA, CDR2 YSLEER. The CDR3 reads CASSQRGPTEAFF. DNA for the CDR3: TGCGCCAGCAGCCAACGAGGGCCGACTGAAGCTTTCTTT.

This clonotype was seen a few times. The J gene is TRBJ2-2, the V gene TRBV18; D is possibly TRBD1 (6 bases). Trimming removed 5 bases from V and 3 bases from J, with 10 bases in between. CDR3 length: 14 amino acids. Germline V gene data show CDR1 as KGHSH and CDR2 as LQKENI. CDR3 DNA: TGTGCCAGCTCAATCAACAGGGACACCGGGGAGCTGTTTTTT. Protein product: CASSINRDTGELFF.